Shown below are 6 T cell receptor beta chains from a single sample sequenced in a study of blood T cell repertoires in COVID-19. Sequenced by immunoSEQ multiplex PCR; TCRdb stores in-frame clones only, minus some. In the table there are 68,000 or so clones, about 83% of which are singletons. Sequencing input: peripheral blood. These receptors all come from a human donor in a cohort sampled during active COVID-19.

The CDR3: CASSPSGMSSGNTIYF. As DNA, the CDR3 is TGTGCCAGCTCACCAAGCGGGATGAGCTCTGGAAACACCATATATTTT. The chain combines TRBV18 with TRBJ1-3; D call uncertain. The V end lost 2 bases, the J end lost 0 bases, and 11 bases lay between the germline ends. CDR3 length equals 16 residues. Per germline, CDR1 KGHSH and CDR2 LQKENI.

The V and J genes are TRBV5-4 and TRBJ2-2; perhaps D is TRBD1 or TRBD2 (7 bases each). This CDR3 contains 16 residues. V was pared by 4 bases and J by 0 bases, with 13 bases between. Germline assignment: CDR1 SGHNT and CDR2 YYREEE (reference sequence). The CDR3 region has the DNA TGTGCCAGCAGCCTGGGAGGGGGCGCGAACACCGGGGAGCTGTTTTTT. Residues: CASSLGGGANTGELFF.

V usage is TRBV15 and J usage is TRBJ2-5, with 9 bases that match TRBD2. The CDR3 runs to 13 residues. The germline CDR1 and CDR2 sequences are LNHNV and YYDKDF (reference sequence). V lost 0 bases, J lost 11 bases, and 4 bases stayed unmatched. In DNA, the CDR3 is TGTGCCACCAGCAGAGATTCAGCGGGGGGACAGTACTTC. Translation gives CATSRDSAGGQYF.

The rearrangement links TRBV6-2 or TRBV6-3 to TRBJ2-7, with TRBD2 identical over 13 bases. J gave up 5 bases and V 5 bases, and 6 bases lay outside the gene matches. The CDR3 spans 15 residues. Germline V lookup: CDR1 MNHEY, CDR2 SVGEGT. In DNA, the CDR3 is TGTGCCAGCAGTCCCACCACTAGCGGGAGGGACGAGCAGTACTTC. Encoded protein: CASSPTTSGRDEQYF.

This rearrangement joins TRBV5-1 to TRBJ2-1; 9 bases are a match to TRBD1. CDR3 size: 15 residues. Germline values: CDR1 SGHRS, CDR2 YFSETQ. Unmatched junction bases numbered 3, after V lost 4 bases and J lost 1 base. CDR3 protein: CASSTGQGSYNEQFF. CDR3 bases: TGCGCCAGCAGCACTGGACAGGGGTCCTACAATGAGCAGTTCTTC.

This chain uses TRBV4-2 with TRBJ2-1, with 10 positions matching TRBD2. CDR1 and CDR2 (germline): LGHNA, YNFKEQ. J gave up 9 bases and V 3 bases, and 8 bases lay outside the gene matches. This CDR3 spans 15 amino acids. The CDR3 coding sequence is TGTGCCAGCAGCCATTCCCTAGCGGGAGCCGCTGAGCAGTTCTTC. This codes for CASSHSLAGAAEQFF.